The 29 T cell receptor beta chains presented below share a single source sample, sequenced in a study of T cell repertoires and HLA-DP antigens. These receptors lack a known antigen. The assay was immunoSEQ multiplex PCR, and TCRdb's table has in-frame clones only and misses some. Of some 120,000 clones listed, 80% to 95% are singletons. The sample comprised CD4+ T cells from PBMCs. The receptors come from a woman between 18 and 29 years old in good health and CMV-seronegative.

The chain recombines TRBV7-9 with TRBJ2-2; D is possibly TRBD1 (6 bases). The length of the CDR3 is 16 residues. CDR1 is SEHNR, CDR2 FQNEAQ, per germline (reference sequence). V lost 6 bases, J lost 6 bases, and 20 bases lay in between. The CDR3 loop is CASSSTTGSVAGELFF. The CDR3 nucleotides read TGTGCCAGCAGTTCAACGACAGGTTCGGTTGCCGGGGAGCTGTTTTTT.

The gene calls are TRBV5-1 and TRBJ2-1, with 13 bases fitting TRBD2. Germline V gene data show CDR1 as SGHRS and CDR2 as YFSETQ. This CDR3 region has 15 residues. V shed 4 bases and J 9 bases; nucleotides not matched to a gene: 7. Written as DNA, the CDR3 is TGCGCCAGCAGCCCCGGACTAGCGGGGGACCGTGAGCAGTTCTTC. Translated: CASSPGLAGDREQFF.

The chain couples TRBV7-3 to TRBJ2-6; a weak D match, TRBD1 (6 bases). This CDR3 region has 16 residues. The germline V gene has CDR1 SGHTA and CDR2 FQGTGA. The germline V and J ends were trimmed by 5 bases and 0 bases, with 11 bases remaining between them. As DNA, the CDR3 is TGTGCCAGCAGCGCGAGACAGGACTCTGGGGCCAACGTCCTGACTTTC. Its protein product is CASSARQDSGANVLTF.

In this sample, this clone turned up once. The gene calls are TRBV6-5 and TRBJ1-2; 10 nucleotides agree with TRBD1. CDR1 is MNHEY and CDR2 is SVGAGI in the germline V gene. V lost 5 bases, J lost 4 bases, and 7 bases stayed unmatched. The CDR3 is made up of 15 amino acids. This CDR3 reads CASSHRDRGSYGYTF. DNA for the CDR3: TGTGCCAGCAGTCACCGGGACAGGGGTTCCTATGGCTACACCTTC.

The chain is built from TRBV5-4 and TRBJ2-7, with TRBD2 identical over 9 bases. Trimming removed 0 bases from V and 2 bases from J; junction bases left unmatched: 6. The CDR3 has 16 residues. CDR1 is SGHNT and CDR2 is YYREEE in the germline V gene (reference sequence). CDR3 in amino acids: CASSLEAGGPTYEQYF. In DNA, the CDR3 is TGTGCCAGCAGCTTGGAAGCGGGAGGCCCAACCTACGAGCAGTACTTC.

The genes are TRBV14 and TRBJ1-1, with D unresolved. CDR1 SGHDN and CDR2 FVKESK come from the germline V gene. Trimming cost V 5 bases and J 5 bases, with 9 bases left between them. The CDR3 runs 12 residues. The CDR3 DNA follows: TGTGCCAGCAGCTTTGGTTGGACTGAAGCTTTCTTT. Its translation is CASSFGWTEAFF.

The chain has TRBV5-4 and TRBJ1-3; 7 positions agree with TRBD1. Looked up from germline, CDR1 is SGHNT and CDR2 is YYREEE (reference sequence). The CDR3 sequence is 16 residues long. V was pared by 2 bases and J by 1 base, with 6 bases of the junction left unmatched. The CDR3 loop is CASSLQTGLSGNTIYF. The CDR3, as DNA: TGTGCCAGCAGCTTACAGACAGGGTTGTCTGGAAACACCATATATTTT.

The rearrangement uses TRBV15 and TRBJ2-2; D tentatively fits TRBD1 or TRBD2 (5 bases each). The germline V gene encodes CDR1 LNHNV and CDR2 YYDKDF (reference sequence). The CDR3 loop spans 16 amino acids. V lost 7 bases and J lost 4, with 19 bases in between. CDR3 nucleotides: TGTGCCACCACCCCAGAGTTGGGGGTCGGCACCGGGGAGCTGTTTTTT. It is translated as CATTPELGVGTGELFF.

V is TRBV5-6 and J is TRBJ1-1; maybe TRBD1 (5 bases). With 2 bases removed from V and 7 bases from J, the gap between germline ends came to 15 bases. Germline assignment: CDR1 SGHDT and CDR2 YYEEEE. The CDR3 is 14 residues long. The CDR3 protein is CASSFDGGEVEAFF. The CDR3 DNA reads TGTGCCAGCAGCTTCGATGGGGGAGAGGTTGAAGCTTTCTTT.

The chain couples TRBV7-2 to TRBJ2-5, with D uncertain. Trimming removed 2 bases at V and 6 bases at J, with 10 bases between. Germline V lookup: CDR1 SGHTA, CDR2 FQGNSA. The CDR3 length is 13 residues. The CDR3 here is CASSLQGPKTQYF. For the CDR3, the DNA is TGTGCCAGCAGCTTACAAGGCCCCAAGACCCAGTACTTC.

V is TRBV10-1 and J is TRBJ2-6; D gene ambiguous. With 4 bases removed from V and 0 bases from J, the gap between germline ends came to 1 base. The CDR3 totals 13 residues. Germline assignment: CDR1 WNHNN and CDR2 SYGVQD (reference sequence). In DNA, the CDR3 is TGCGCCAGCAGTGCCTCTGGGGCCAACGTCCTGACTTTC. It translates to CASSASGANVLTF.

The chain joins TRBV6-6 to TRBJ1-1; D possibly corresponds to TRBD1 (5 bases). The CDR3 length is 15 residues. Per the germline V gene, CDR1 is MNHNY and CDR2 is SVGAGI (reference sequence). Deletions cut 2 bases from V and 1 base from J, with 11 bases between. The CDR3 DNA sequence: TGTGCCAGCAGTTACCCCGAAGGGGAGAACACTGAAGCTTTCTTT. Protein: CASSYPEGENTEAFF.

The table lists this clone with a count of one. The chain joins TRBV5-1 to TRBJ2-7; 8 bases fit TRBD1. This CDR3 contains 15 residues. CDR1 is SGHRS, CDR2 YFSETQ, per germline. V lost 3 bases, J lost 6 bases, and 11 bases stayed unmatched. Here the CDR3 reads CASSSGSGQGSEQYF. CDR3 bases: TGCGCCAGCAGCTCTGGGTCAGGACAGGGAAGCGAGCAGTACTTC. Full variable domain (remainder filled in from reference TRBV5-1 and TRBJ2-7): KAGVTQTPRYLIKTRGQQVTLSCSPISGHRSVSWYQQTPGQGLQFLFEYFSETQRNKGNFPGRFSGRQFSNSRSEMNVSTLELGDSALYLCASSSGSGQGSEQYFGPGTRLTVT.

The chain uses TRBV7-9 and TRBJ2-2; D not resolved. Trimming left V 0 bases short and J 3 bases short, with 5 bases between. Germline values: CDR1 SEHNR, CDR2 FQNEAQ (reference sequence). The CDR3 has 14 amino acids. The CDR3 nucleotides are TGTGCCAGCAGCTTAGCGACCTACACCGGGGAGCTGTTTTTT. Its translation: CASSLATYTGELFF.

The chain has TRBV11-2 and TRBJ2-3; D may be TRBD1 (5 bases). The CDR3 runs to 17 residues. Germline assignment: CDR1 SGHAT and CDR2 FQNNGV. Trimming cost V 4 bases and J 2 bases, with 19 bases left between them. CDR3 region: CASSSLSSGQVTDTQYF. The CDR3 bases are TGTGCCAGCAGCTCTTTATCATCTGGACAAGTCACAGATACGCAGTATTTT.

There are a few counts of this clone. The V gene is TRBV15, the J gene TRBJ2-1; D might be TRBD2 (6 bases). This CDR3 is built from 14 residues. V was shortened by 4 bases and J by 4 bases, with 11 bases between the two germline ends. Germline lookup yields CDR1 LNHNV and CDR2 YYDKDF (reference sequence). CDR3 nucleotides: TGTGCCACCAGCATACTGGGACTGTACAATGAGCAGTTCTTC. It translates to CATSILGLYNEQFF.

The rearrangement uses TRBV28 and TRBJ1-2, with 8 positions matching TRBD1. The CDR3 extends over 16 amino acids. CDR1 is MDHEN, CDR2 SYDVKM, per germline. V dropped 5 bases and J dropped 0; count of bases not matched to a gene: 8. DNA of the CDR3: TGTGCCAGCAGTCTCCTGACAGGGGCCCCTAACTATGGCTACACCTTC. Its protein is CASSLLTGAPNYGYTF.

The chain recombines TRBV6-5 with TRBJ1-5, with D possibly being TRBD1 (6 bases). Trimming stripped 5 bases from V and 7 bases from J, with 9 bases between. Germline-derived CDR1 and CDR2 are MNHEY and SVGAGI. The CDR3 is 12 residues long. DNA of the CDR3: TGTGCCAGCAGTGAGAGGGGGCAGCCCCAGCATTTT. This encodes CASSERGQPQHF.

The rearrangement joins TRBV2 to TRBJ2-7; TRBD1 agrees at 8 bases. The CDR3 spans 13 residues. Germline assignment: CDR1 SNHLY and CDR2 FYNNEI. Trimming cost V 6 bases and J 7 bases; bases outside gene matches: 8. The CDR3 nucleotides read TGTGCCAGCAGCTCAGGGGGCGCGGGAGAGCAGTACTTC. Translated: CASSSGGAGEQYF.

In DNA form, the CDR3 reads TGTGCCAGCAGCTTTGGGCTAGCGGGGGGCCAAGAGACCCAGTACTTC. This encodes CASSFGLAGGQETQYF. The chain couples TRBV5-6 to TRBJ2-5; 11 positions match TRBD2. Trimming at V came to 2 bases and at J to 1 base, leaving 4 bases not matched to a gene. The V gene's germline CDR1 is SGHDT and CDR2 YYEEEE. This CDR3 contains 16 residues.

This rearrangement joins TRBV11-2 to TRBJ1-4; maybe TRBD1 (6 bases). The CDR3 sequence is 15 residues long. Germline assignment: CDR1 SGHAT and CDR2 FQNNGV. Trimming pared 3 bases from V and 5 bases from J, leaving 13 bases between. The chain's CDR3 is CASSLFGQPNEKLFF. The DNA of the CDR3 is TGTGCCAGCAGCTTGTTTGGACAGCCCAATGAAAAACTGTTTTTT.

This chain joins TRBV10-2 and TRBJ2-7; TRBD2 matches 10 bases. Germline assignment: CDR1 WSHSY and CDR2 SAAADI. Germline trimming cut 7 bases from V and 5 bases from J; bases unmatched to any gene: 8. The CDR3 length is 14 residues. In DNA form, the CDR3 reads TGCGCCAGCAAAGGCAGCGGGAGGGCCAACGAGCAGTACTTC. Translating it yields CASKGSGRANEQYF.

The CDR3 DNA follows: TGTGCCAGCAGCTTAGGGGAGTCGGGGTTCACAGATACGCAGTATTTT. Translating it yields CASSLGESGFTDTQYF. The chain joins TRBV7-9 to TRBJ2-3; D perhaps matches TRBD2 (5 bases). The CDR3 totals 16 residues. Trimming stripped 1 base from V and 2 bases from J, with 13 bases between. Looked up from germline, CDR1 is SEHNR and CDR2 is FQNEAQ (reference sequence).

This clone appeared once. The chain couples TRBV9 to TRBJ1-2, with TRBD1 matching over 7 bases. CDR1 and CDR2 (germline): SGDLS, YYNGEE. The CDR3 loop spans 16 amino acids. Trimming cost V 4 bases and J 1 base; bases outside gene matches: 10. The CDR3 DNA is TGTGCCAGCAGCCAATTAGGGAGGGGGCTTAACTATGGCTACACCTTC. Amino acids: CASSQLGRGLNYGYTF. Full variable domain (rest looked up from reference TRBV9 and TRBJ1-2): DSGVTQTPKHLITATGQRVTLRCSPRSGDLSVYWYQQSLDQGLQFLIQYYNGEERAKGNILERFSAQQFPDLHSELNLSSLELGDSALYFCASSQLGRGLNYGYTFGSGTRLTVV.

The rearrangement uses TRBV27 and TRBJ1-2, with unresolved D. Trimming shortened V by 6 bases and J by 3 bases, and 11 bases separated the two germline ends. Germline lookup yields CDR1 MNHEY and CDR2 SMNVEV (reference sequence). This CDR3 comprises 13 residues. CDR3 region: CASSSRRYYGYTF. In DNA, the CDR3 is TGTGCCAGCAGCTCCCGACGATACTATGGCTACACCTTC.

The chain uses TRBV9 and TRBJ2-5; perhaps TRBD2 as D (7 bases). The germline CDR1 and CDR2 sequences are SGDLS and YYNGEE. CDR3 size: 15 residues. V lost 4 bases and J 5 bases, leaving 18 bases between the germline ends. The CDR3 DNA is TGTGCCAGCAGCTGGGGAGGGCAGGGGCCGGAGACCCAGTACTTC. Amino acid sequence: CASSWGGQGPETQYF.

The CDR3 here is CASSLDLGLGTDTQYF. The CDR3 DNA reads TGTGCCAGCAGCTTAGATCTGGGACTAGGCACAGATACGCAGTATTTT. The chain is built from TRBV11-2 and TRBJ2-3; 8 nucleotides agree with TRBD2. CDR1 is SGHAT, CDR2 FQNNGV, per germline. The CDR3 has 16 amino acids. V gave up 0 bases and J gave up 1 base; unmatched junction bases: 3.

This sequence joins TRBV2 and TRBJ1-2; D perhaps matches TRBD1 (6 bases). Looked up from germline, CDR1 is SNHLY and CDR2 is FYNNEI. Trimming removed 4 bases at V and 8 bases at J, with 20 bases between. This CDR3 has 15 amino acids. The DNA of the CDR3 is TGTGCCAGCAGTGCAAGTCTGGGCAGGGACATGGGCTACACCTTC. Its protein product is CASSASLGRDMGYTF.

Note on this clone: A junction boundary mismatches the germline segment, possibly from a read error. The CDR3 DNA is TGTGCCAGCAGCCTAGCGGGGGGCATCGCAGATACGCAGTATTTT. Residues: CASSLAGGIADTQYF. The V call is TRBV7-9, the J call TRBJ2-3; 11 bases fit TRBD2. CDR3 length: 15 residues. Germline lookup yields CDR1 SEHNR and CDR2 FQNEAQ (reference sequence).